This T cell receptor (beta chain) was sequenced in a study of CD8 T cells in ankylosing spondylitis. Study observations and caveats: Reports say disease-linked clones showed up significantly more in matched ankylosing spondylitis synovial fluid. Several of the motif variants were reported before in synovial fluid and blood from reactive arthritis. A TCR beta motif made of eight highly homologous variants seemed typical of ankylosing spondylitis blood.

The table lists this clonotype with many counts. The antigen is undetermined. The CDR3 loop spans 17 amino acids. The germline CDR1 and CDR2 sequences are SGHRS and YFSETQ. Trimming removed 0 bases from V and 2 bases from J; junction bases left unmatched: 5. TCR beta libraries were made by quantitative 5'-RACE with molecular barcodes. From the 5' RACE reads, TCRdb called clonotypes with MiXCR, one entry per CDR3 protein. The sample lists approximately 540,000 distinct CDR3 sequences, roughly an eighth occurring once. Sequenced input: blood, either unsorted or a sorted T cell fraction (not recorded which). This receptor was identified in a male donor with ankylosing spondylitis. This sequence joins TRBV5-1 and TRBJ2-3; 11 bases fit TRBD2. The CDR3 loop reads CASSLALAGGPTDTQYF. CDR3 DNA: TGCGCCAGCAGCTTGGCTCTAGCGGGAGGCCCCACAGATACGCAGTATTTT. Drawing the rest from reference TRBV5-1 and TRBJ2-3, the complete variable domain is KAGVTQTPRYLIKTRGQQVTLSCSPISGHRSVSWYQQTPGQGLQFLFEYFSETQRNKGNFPGRFSGRQFSNSRSEMNVSTLELGDSALYLCASSLALAGGPTDTQYFGPGTRLTVL.